This T cell receptor beta chain was documented in a study of T cell repertoires in cytomegalovirus infection. Study context: Matching HLA type, along with CMV infection, was indicated by public TCR beta signatures.

TCRdb re-analysed the reads in MiXCR, keeping a single row per CDR3 protein. The sample shows roughly 630,000 distinct CDR3 sequences, 20% to 25% of them seen only once. Trimming removed 1 base from V and 4 bases from J, with 22 bases in between. In germline, CDR1 is DFQATT, CDR2 SNEGSKA (reference sequence). This CDR3 region has 17 residues. This chain joins TRBV20-1 and TRBJ1-1; possibly TRBD1 for D (5 bases). The sequenced sample consisted of CD8+ T cells from PBMCs. The source of this sequence is a human donor in good health (CMV status not recorded). Some clones in this sample may be carry-over from other donors' samples. CDR3 bases: TGCAGTGCTAGAGCTCTTAGGGACTCCAAATTGGGCACTGAAGCTTTCTTT. This sequence encodes CSARALRDSKLGTEAFF.